This T cell receptor beta chain was recorded in a study of T cell responses to AZD1222 COVID-19 vaccine. Study at large: Whether given at about 4 or about 12 weeks, second doses were pooled. Study outcomes and limitations: With dominance at 160-218 and 743-854, vaccine-associated CD4 TCRs spanned spike. Donors in the cohort were predominantly white British and more often female, and clonal diversity was possibly underestimated.

Notes on this clone: The target antigen is unknown.

Assay: immunoSEQ multiplex PCR; the TCRdb copy retains only in-frame clones and omits some. The profile shows 100,000 or so clones, approximately 91% of them singletons. From germline, CDR1 is MNHEY and CDR2 SMNVEV (reference sequence). The length of the CDR3 is 16 residues. Trimming cost V 5 bases and J 6 bases; bases outside gene matches: 12. This TCR was sampled from an adult in good health. Source: peripheral blood, taken on day 0 of AZD1222 vaccination. The chain links TRBV27 to TRBJ2-1; 8 bases match TRBD2. CDR3 region: CASSHGTRGISNEQFF. DNA of the CDR3: TGTGCCAGCAGTCACGGGACTAGAGGTATCAGCAATGAGCAGTTCTTC.